The clone carrying this TCR beta chain occurred once. The V gene's germline CDR1 is SGHKS and CDR2 YYEKEE (reference sequence). CDR3 length: 16 residues. Trimming took 3 bases from V and 8 from J, leaving 20 bases between them. The data stem from a study of control samples from healthy donors and cancer patients. Data came from immunoSEQ multiplex PCR; TCRdb stores just in-frame clones and leaves some out. The data hold some 120,000 clones, with approximately 94% observed a single time. J is TRBJ2-2 and V is TRBV5-5; D is uncertain. The sequenced sample consisted of PBMCs. The sequence derives from a man aged 45-65 years with head and neck cancer. CDR3: CASSYPDSGARGELFF. The CDR3, as DNA: TGTGCCAGCAGCTACCCAGATTCAGGAGCTAGGGGGGAGCTGTTTTTT.